This TCR beta chain was identified in a study of blood T cell repertoires in COVID-19. Only a few counts were recorded for this clone. TCRdb's table, derived via immunoSEQ multiplex PCR, lists solely in-frame clones and lacks some. The table shows some 290,000 clones, with under 90% occurring only once. Sequencing used peripheral blood. The TCR was taken from a woman under 40 with COVID-19, enrolled during active disease.

The chain's CDR3 is CASSFGQGCGYTF. CDR3 nucleotides: TGTGCCAGCAGCTTTGGACAGGGATGTGGCTACACCTTC. V is TRBV12-1 and J is TRBJ1-2; no DNA check was done on the table's D call, TRBD1. TRBV12-1 is reported as a pseudogene. CDR3 length equals 13 residues.